The source of this TCR beta chain is a study of beta chain features in type 1 diabetes. The isolated RNA, all of it, was reverse transcribed, so expressed TCRB transcripts were what got sequenced. TCRdb keeps only in-frame clones here, not all; method: immunoSEQ multiplex PCR. Among 350,000 to 450,000 clones listed, approximately 15% were seen once. This clone was observed a few times. The CDR3 sequence is 17 residues long. V was trimmed by 3 bases and J by 10 bases, leaving 25 bases between them. CDR1 and CDR2 from the germline V gene are SGHDN and FVKESK. The TCR sequence derives from a man aged 25 to 40 in good health. The chain recombines TRBV14 with TRBJ2-1, with D possibly being TRBD1 (5 bases). Specimen: naive CD4+ T cells from blood. The CDR3 spells CASSHLGSVGQLREQFF. CDR3 bases: TGTGCCAGCAGCCATTTAGGGTCGGTAGGACAATTAAGGGAGCAGTTCTTC.